A selection of T cell receptor beta chains follows, all from one sample in a study of OX40 agonist ivuxolimab in advanced cancers. The method was immunoSEQ multiplex PCR; TCRdb's version includes in-frame clones alone and lacks a portion of them. The profile shows 55,000 to 75,000 clones, more than 80% of them singletons. The input for sequencing was CD4+ or CD8+ T cells sorted from blood, taken in a trial of the OX40 agonist ivuxolimab. Receptor source: an adult with an advanced solid tumor such as melanoma, head and neck, liver or kidney cancer. CDR3s include the opening cysteine and the closing phenylalanine or tryptophan. The D gene is left open where the match is weak.

j_call v_call d_call cdr3_nt cdr3_aa
TRBJ2-7 TRBV5-6 TRBD2 TGTGCCAGCAGCTTGGCCGGGAGGGCGGGGGAGCAGTACTTC CASSLAGRAGEQYF
TRBJ1-2 TRBV10-3 TRBD1 TGTGCCATAGGACAGGGGGCTTTTGGCTACACCTTC CAIGQGAFGYTF
TRBJ2-2 TRBV5-4 - TGTGCCAGCAGCTTGGAGGAAAGGGTAACCGGGGAGCTGTTTTTT CASSLEERVTGELFF
TRBJ2-7 TRBV15 - TGTGCCACCAGCAGAGGTAGGGACAACCAGAGGAACGAGCAGTACTTC CATSRGRDNQRNEQYF
TRBJ2-2 TRBV2 - TGTGCCAGCAATGTGGCGAACACCGGGGAGCTGTTTTTT CASNVANTGELFF
TRBJ1-1 TRBV18 TRBD1 TGTGCCAGCTCATCGGGACAGGAGACTGAAGCTTTCTTT CASSSGQETEAFF
TRBJ2-2 TRBV5-5 TRBD2 TGTGCCAGCAGCTTGATGGGACTAGCGGGACGTCGCGGCACCGGGGAGCTGTTTTTT CASSLMGLAGRRGTGELFF
TRBJ2-7 TRBV11-2 TRBD2 TGTGCCAGCAGCCACGGGGGGGGACTGAAGCACGAGCAGTACTTC CASSHGGGLKHEQYF
TRBJ2-1 TRBV19 TRBD2 TGTGCCAGTAGCCTGGGACTACCATCCTACAATGAGCAGTTCTTC CASSLGLPSYNEQFF
TRBJ1-2 TRBV18 TRBD1 TGTGCCAGCTCCGAACAAGGGGGCGTTGACTATGGCTACACCTTC CASSEQGGVDYGYTF
TRBJ2-2 TRBV30 - TGTGCCTGGAGTGTTTGGGGGACGTATGCAAGGGAGTCCGGGGAGCTGTTTTTT CAWSVWGTYARESGELFF